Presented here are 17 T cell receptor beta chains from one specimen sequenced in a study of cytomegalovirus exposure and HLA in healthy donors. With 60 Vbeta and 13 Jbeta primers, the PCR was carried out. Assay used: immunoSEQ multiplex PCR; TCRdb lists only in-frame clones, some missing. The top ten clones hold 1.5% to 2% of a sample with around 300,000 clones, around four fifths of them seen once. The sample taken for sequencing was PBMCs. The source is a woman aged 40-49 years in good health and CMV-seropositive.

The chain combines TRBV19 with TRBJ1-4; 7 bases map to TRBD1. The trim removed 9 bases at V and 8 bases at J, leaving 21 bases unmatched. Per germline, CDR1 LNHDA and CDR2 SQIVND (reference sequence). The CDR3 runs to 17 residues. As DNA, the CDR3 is TGTGCCAGCGCGGGAGGGGGCAGGGGCCCAAGCGGCGAAAAACTGTTTTTT. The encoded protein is CASAGGGRGPSGEKLFF.

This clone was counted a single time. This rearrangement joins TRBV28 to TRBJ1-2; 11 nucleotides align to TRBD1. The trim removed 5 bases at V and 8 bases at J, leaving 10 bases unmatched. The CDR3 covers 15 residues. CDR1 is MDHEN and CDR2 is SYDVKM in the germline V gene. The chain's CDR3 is CASSLRTGGAGGYTF. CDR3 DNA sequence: TGTGCCAGCAGTCTACGGACAGGGGGCGCCGGAGGCTACACCTTC.

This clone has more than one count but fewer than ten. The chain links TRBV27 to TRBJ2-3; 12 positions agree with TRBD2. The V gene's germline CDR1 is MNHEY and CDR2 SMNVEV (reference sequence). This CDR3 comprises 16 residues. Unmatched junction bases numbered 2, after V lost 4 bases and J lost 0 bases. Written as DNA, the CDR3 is TGTGCCAGCAGTTGGACTAGCGGGACTAGCACAGATACGCAGTATTTT. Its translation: CASSWTSGTSTDTQYF.

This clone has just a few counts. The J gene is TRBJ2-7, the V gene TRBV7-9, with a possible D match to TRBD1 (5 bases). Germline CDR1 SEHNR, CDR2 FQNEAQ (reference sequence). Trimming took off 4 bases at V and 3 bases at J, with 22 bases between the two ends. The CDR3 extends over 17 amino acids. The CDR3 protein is CASSSPPNGRAYYEQYF. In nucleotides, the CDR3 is TGTGCCAGCAGCTCCCCCCCTAACGGCAGGGCTTACTACGAGCAGTACTTC. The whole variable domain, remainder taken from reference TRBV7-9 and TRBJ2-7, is DTGVSQNPRHKITKRGQNVTFRCDPISEHNRLYWYRQTLGQGPEFLTYFQNEAQLEKSRLLSDRFSAERPKGSFSTLEIQRTEQGDSAMYLCASSSPPNGRAYYEQYFGPGTRLTVT.

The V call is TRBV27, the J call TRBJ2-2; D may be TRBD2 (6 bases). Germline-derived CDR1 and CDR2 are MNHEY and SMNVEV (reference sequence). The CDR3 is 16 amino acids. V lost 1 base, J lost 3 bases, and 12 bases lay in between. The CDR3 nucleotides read TGTGCCAGCAGTTTATGGGCGGGACCAGACACCGGGGAGCTGTTTTTT. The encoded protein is CASSLWAGPDTGELFF.

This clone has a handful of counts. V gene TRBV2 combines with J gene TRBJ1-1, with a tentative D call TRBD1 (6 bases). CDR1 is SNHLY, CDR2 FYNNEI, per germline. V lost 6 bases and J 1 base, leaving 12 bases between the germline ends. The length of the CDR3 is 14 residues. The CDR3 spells CASSKGQRNTEAFF. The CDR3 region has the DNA TGTGCCAGCAGCAAAGGACAGAGGAACACTGAAGCTTTCTTT.

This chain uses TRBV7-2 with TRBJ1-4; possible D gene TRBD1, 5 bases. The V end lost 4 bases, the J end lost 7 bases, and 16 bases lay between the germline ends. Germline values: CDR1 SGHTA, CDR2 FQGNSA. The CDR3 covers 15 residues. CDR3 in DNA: TGTGCCAGCAGCTCGAACTCGGGGGTTGGTGAAAAACTGTTTTTT. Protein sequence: CASSSNSGVGEKLFF. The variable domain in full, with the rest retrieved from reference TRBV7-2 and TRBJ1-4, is GAGVSQSPSNKVTEKGKDVELRCDPISGHTALYWYRQSLGQGLEFLIYFQGNSAPDKSGLPSDRFSAERTGGSVSTLTIQRTQQEDSAVYLCASSSNSGVGEKLFFGSGTQLSVL.

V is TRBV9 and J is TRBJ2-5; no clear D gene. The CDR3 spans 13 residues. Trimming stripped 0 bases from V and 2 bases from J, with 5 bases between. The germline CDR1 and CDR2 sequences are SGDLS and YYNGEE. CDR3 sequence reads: CASSVGAQETQYF. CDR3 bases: TGTGCCAGCAGCGTAGGAGCTCAAGAGACCCAGTACTTC.

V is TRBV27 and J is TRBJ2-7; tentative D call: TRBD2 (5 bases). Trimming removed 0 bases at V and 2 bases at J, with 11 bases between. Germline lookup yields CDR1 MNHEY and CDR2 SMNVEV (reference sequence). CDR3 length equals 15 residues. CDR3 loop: CASSLSIGLTYEQYF. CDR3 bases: TGTGCCAGCAGTTTATCGATCGGACTCACCTACGAGCAGTACTTC.

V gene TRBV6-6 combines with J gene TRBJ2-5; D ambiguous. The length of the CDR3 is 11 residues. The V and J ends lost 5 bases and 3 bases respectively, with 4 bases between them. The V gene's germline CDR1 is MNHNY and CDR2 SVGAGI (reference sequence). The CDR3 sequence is CASSPKETQYF. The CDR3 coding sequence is TGTGCCAGCAGTCCCAAAGAGACCCAGTACTTC.

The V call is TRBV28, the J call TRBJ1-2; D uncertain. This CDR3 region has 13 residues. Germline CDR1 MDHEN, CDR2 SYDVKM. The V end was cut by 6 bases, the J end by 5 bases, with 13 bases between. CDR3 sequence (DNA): TGTGCCAGCAGGGATCCAGGATGGTATGGCTACACCTTC. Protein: CASRDPGWYGYTF.

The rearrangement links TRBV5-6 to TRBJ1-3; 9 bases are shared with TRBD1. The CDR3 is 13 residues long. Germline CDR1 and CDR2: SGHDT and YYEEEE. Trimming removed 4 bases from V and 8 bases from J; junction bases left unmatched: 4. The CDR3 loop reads CASSRQGVDTIYF. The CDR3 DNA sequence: TGTGCCAGCAGCCGACAGGGGGTGGACACCATATATTTT.

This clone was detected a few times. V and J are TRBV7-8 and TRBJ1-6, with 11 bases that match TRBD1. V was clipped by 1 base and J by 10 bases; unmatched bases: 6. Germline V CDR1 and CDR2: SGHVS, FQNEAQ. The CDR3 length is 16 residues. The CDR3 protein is CASSLVRGQGASPLHF. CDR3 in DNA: TGTGCCAGCAGCTTAGTACGTGGACAGGGGGCATCACCCCTCCACTTT.

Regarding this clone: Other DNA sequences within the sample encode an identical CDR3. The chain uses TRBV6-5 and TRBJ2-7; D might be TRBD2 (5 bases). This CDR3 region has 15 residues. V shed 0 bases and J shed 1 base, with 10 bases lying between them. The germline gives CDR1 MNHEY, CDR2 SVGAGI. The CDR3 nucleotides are TGTGCCAGCAGTTACTCTCGGCTAGCTTCCTACGAGCAGTACTTC. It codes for CASSYSRLASYEQYF.

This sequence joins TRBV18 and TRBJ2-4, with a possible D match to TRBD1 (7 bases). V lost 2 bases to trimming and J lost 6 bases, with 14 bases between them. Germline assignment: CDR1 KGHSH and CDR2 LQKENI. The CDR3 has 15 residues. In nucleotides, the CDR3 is TGTGCCAGCTCACCAGAGGACAGGAGGGGAAACATTCAGTACTTC. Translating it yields CASSPEDRRGNIQYF.

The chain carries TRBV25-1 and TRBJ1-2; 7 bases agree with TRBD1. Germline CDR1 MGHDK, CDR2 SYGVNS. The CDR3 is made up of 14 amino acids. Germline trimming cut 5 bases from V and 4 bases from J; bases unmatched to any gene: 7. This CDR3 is CASSPTGTAYGYTF. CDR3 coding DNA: TGTGCCAGCAGTCCGACTGGGACAGCCTATGGCTACACCTTC.

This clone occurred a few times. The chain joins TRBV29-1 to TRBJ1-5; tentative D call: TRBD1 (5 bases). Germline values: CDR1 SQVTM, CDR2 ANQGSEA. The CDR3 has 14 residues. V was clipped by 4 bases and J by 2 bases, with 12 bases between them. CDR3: CSVGGSGGNQPQHF. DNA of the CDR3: TGCAGCGTTGGGGGGTCGGGGGGCAATCAGCCCCAGCATTTT.